The 2 T cell receptor beta chains below were found in one sample sequenced in a study of a mutant IDH1 vaccine in newly diagnosed glioma. TCRdb's copy holds only in-frame clones and misses some; the assay was immunoSEQ multiplex PCR. The sample contains 65,000 to 70,000 clones, over 70% of which appear only once. Time point denoted: baseline, week 1 (first vaccination visit). The sample's treatment: pre-vaccination baseline after standard-of-care therapy. The sample was peripheral blood mononuclear cells (PBMCs), taken from a glioma patient treated with radiotherapy, temozolomide or both. Source of these receptors: a woman younger than 30 with glioma. Some clones in this sample may be carry-over from other donors' samples.

This chain links TRBV5-1 with TRBJ2-5; tentative D call: TRBD2 (5 bases). The length of the CDR3 is 12 residues. From germline, CDR1 is SGHRS and CDR2 YFSETQ. Between the trimmed V and J ends, which lost 4 bases and 6 bases, there was a span of 10 bases. CDR3 in amino acids: CASSNPGKTQYF. CDR3 coding DNA: TGCGCCAGCAGCAATCCGGGAAAGACCCAGTACTTC.

V gene TRBV12-1 combines with J gene TRBJ1-6; the D segment call TRBD1 is taken from the table without a DNA check. TRBV12-1 corresponds to a pseudogene. The CDR3 has 16 residues. CDR3 in DNA: TGTGCCAGCAGCGTAACAGGGATAGGGTATAATTCACCCCTCCACTTT. Translating it yields CASSVTGIGYNSPLHF.